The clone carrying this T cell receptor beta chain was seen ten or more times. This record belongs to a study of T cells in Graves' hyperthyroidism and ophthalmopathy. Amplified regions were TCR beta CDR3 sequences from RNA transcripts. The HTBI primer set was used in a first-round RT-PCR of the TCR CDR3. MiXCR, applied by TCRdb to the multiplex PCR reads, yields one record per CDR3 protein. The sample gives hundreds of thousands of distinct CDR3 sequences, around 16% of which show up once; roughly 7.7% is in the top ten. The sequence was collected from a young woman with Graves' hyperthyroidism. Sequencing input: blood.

In DNA form, the CDR3 reads TGTGCCAGCAGTTCTTTTACAGGGGCGAATCGCGAGCAGTACTTC. Protein: CASSSFTGANREQYF. The rearrangement links TRBV28 to TRBJ2-7, with TRBD1 identical over 7 bases. The CDR3 spans 15 residues. Trimming took 4 bases from V and 6 from J; bases not matched to a gene: 12. Germline loops: CDR1 MDHEN, CDR2 SYDVKM.